The text below deals with one T cell receptor beta chain. Antigen unknown. V lost 8 bases, J lost 1 base, and 11 bases lay in between. Germline V gives CDR1 SNHLY, CDR2 FYNNEI. This CDR3 spans 13 amino acids. This sample was included in a study of regulatory T cells in long-lasting Graves disease. According to the study, TCR beta libraries were built with iRepertoire HTBI primers and CDR3-region Arm-PCR. TCRdb re-called the multiplex PCR reads with MiXCR, one entry per CDR3 protein. The sample yields a few hundred thousand distinct CDR3 sequences, approximately 15% seen once. Time point specified: newly diagnosed GD, antithyroid drugs for less than 3 months. Following extraction of RNA from PBMCs, that RNA was used to make the TCR library. Study-wide points: Favored gene segments in persistent disease were TRBV28, TRBJ1-2 and TRBJ2-5. Investigators studied peripheral blood only, not thyroid tissue.

The same specimen was also included in a second study, on T cells in Graves' hyperthyroidism and ophthalmopathy. As that study records: Researchers defined stable Graves' hyperthyroidism as no ophthalmopathy progression within 18 months. RT-PCR in the first round (using the HTBI primer set) targeted the TCR CDR3.

The rearrangement joins TRBV2 to TRBJ1-1; no definite D call. This specimen was peripheral blood mononuclear cells (PBMCs), taken at new diagnosis, from a patient treated with antithyroid drugs. This sequence was found in a man aged 25-45 years with Graves disease. The CDR3 DNA reads as TGTGCCAGCGCCATTGAGGCGAACACTGAAGCTTTCTTT. Translated: CASAIEANTEAFF.